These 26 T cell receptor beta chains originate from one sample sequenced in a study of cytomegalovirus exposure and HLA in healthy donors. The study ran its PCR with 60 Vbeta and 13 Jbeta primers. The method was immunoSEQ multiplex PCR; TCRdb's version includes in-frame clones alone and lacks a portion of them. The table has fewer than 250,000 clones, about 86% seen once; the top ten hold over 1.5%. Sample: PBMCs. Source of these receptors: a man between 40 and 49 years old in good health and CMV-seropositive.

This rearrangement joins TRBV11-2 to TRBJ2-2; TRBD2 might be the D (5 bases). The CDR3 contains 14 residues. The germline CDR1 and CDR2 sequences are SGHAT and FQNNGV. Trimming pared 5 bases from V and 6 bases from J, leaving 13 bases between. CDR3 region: CASSVGRGAGELFF. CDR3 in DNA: TGTGCCAGCAGCGTTGGGAGAGGCGCCGGGGAGCTGTTTTTT.

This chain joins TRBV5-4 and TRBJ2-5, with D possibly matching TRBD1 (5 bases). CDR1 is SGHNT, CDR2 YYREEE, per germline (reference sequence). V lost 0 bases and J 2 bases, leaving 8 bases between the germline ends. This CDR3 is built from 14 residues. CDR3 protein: CASSLVSGQETQYF. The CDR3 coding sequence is TGTGCCAGCAGCTTGGTTTCAGGGCAAGAGACCCAGTACTTC.

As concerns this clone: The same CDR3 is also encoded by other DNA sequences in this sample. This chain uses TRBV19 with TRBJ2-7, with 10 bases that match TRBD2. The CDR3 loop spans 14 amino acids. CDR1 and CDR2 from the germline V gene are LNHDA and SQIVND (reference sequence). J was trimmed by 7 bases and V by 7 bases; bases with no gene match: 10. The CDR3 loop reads CASTRTSGAGEQYF. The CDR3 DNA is TGTGCCAGTACCCGGACTAGCGGAGCGGGGGAGCAGTACTTC.

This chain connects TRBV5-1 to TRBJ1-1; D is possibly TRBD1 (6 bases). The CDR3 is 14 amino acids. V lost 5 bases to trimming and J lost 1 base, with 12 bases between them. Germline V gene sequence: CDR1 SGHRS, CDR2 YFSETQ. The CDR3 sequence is CASSPQGANTEAFF. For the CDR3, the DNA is TGCGCCAGCAGTCCACAGGGCGCGAACACTGAAGCTTTCTTT.

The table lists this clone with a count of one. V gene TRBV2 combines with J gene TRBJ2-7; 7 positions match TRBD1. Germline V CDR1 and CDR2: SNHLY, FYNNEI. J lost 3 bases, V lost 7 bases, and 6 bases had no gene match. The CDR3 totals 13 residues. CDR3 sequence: CASTGTESYEQYF. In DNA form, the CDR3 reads TGTGCCAGCACCGGGACAGAGAGCTACGAGCAGTACTTC. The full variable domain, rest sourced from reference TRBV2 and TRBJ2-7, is EPEVTQTPSHQVTQMGQEVILRCVPISNHLYFYWYRQILGQKVEFLVSFYNNEISEKSEIFDDQFSVERPDGSNFTLKIRSTKLEDSAMYFCASTGTESYEQYFGPGTRLTVT.

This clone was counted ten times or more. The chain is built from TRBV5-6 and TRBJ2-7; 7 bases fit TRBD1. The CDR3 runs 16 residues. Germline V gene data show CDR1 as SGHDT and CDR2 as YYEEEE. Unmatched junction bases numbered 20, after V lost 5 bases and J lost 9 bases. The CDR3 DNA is TGTGCCAGCAGAGACCACAACAGGGGAGTGTATGGGGGGCAGTACTTC. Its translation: CASRDHNRGVYGGQYF.

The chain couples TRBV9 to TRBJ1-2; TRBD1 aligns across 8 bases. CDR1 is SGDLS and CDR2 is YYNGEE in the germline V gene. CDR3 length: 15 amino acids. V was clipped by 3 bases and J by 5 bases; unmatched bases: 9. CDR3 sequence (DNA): TGTGCCAGCAGCGCGTCACAGGGGGTGGGTTATGGCTACACCTTC. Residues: CASSASQGVGYGYTF.

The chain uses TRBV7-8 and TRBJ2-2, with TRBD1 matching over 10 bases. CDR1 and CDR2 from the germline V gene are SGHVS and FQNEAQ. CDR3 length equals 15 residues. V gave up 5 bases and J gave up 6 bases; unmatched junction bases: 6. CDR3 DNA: TGTGCCAGCAGCCCGGGACAGGGGTGGGCCGGGGAGCTGTTTTTT. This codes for CASSPGQGWAGELFF.

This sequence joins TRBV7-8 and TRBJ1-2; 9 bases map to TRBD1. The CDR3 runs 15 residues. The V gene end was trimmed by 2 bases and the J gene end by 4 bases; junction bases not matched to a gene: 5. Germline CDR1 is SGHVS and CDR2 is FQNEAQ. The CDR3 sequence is CASSLLGQGAYGYTF. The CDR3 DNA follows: TGTGCCAGCAGCTTATTGGGACAGGGTGCCTATGGCTACACCTTC.

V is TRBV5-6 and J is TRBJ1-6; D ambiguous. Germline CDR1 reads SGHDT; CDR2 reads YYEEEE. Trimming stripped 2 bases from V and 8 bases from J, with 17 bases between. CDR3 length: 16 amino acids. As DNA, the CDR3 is TGTGCCAGCAGCTTCATACAGCCATCCAGCTATTCACCCCTCCACTTT. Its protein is CASSFIQPSSYSPLHF.

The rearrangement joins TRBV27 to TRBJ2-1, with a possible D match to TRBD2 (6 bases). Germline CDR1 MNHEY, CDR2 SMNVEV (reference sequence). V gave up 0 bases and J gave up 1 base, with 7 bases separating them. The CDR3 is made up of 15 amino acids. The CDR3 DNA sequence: TGTGCCAGCAGTTTATCCCGGGAGTCCTACAATGAGCAGTTCTTC. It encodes CASSLSRESYNEQFF.

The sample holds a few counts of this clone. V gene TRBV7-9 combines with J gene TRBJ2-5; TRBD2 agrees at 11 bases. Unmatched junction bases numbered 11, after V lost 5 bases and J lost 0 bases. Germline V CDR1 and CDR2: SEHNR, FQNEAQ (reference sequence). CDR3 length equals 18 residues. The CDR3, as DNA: TGTGCCAGCAGCCCCGGGACTAGCGGAATTGGCTACCAAGAGACCCAGTACTTC. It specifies CASSPGTSGIGYQETQYF.

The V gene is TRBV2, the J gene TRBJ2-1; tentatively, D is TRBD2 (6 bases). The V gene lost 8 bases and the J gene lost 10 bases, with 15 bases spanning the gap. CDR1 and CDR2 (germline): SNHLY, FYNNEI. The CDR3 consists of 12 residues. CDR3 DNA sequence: TGTGCCAGCGGGGTTAGGAGGGTGGAGCAGTTCTTC. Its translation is CASGVRRVEQFF.

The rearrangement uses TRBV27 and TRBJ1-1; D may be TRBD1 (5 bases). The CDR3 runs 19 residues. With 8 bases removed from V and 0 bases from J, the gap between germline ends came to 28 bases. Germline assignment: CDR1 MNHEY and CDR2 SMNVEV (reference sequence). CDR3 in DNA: TGTGCCAGCTATAGCCTTATCAATAGGGGACTACCAATGAACACTGAAGCTTTCTTT. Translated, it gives CASYSLINRGLPMNTEAFF.

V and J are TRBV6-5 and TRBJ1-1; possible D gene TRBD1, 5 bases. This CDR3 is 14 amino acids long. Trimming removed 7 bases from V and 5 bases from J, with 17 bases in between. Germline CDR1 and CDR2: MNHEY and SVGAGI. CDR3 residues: CASTRGGRGTEAFF. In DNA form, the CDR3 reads TGTGCCAGCACCCGCGGGGGACGTGGGACTGAAGCTTTCTTT.

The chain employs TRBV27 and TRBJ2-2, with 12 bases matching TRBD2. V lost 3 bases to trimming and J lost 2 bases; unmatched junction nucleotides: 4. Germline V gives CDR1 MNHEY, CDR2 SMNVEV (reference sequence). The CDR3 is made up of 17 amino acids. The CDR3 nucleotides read TGTGCCAGCAGTTTCCCTGGACTAGCGGGAAACACCGGGGAGCTGTTTTTT. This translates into CASSFPGLAGNTGELFF.

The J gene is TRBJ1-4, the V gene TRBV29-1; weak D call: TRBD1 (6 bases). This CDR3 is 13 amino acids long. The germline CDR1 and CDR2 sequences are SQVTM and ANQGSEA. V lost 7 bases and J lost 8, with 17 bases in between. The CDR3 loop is CSGGQPGREKLFF. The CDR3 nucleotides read TGCAGCGGCGGACAGCCAGGCAGGGAAAAACTGTTTTTT.

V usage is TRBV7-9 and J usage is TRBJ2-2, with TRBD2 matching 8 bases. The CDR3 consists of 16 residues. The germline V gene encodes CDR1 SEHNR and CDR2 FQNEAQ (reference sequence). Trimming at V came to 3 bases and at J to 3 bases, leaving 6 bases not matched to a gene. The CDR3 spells CASSFQREKDTGELFF. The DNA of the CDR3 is TGTGCCAGCAGCTTCCAGCGGGAGAAAGACACCGGGGAGCTGTTTTTT.

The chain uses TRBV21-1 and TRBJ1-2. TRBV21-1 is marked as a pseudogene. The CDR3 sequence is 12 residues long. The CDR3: CAGEGAAGGYTF. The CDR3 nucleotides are TGTGCCGGAGAAGGAGCGGCGGGTGGCTACACCTTC.

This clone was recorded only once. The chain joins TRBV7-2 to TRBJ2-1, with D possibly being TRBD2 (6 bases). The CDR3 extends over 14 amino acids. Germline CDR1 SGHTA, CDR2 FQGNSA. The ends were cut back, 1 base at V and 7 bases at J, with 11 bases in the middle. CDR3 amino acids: CASSLVSSVNEQFF. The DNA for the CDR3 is TGTGCCAGCAGCTTAGTTTCTAGCGTGAATGAGCAGTTCTTC. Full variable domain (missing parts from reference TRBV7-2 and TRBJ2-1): GAGVSQSPSNKVTEKGKDVELRCDPISGHTALYWYRQSLGQGLEFLIYFQGNSAPDKSGLPSDRFSAERTGGSVSTLTIQRTQQEDSAVYLCASSLVSSVNEQFFGPGTRLTVL.

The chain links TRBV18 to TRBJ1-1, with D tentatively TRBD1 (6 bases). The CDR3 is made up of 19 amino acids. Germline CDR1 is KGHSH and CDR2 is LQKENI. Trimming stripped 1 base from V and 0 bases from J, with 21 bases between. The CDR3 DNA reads TGTGCCAGCTCACCACTTCGTCGACAGGTTACCACCCTGAACACTGAAGCTTTCTTT. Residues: CASSPLRRQVTTLNTEAFF.

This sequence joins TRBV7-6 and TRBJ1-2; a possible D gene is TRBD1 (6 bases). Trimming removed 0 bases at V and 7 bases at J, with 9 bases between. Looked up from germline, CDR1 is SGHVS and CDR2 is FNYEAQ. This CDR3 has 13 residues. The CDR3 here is CASSLATGGGYTF. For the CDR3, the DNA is TGTGCCAGCAGCTTAGCGACAGGCGGTGGCTACACCTTC. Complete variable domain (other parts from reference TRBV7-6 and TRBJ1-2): GAGVSQSPRYKVTKRGQDVALRCDPISGHVSLYWYRQALGQGPEFLTYFNYEAQQDKSGLPNDRFSAERPEGSISTLTIQRTEQRDSAMYRCASSLATGGGYTFGSGTRLTVV.

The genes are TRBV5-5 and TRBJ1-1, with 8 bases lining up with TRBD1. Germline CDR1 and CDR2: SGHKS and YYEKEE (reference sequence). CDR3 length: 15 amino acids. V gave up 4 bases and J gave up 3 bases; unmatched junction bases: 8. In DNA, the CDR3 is TGTGCCAGCAGCCCCCGGGACAGGTTGTACACTGAAGCTTTCTTT. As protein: CASSPRDRLYTEAFF.

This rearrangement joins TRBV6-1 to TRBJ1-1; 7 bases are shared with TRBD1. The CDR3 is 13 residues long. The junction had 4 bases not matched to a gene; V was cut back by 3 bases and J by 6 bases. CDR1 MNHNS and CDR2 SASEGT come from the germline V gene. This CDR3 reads CASSDHRGAEAFF. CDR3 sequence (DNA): TGTGCCAGCAGTGACCACAGGGGCGCTGAAGCTTTCTTT.

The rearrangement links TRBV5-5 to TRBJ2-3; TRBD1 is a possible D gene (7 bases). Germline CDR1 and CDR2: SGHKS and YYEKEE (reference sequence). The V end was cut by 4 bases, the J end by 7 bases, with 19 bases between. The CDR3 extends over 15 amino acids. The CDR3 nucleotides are TGTGCCAGCAGCCTGGAGGGGGCGCAGGGGTATACGCAGTATTTT. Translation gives CASSLEGAQGYTQYF.

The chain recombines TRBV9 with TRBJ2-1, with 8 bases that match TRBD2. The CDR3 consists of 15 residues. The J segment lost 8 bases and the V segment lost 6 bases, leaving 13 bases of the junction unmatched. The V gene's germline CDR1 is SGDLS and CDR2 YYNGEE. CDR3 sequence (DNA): TGTGCCAGCACCAGGACTAGCTTTATCGGCGATGAGCAGTTCTTC. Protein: CASTRTSFIGDEQFF.